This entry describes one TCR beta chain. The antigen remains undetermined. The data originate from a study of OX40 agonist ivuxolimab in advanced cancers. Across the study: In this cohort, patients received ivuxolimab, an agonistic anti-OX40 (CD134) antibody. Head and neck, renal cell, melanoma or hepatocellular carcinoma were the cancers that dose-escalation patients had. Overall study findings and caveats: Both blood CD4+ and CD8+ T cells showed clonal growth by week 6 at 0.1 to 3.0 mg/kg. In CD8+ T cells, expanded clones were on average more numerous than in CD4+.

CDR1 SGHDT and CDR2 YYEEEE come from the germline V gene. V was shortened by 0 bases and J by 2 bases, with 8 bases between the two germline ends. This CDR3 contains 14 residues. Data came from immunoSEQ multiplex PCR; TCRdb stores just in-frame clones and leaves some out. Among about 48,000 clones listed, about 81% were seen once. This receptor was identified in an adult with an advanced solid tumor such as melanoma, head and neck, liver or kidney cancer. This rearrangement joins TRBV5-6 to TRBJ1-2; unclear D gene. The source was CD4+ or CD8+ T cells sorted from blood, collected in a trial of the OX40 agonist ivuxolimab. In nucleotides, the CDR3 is TGTGCCAGCAGCTTGGGGGCAGAAAACTATGGCTACACCTTC. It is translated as CASSLGAENYGYTF.